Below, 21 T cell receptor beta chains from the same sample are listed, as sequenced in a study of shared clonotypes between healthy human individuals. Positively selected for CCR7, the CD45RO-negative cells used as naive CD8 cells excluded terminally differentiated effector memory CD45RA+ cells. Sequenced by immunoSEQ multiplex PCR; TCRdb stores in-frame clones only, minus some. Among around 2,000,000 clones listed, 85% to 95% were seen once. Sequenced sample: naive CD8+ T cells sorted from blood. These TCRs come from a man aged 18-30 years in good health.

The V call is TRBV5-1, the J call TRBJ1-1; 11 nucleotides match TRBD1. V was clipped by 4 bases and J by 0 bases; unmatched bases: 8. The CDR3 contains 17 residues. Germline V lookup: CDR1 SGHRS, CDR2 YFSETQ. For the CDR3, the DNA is TGCGCCAGCAGCGCACCCGGGACAGGGGGTTTGAACACTGAAGCTTTCTTT. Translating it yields CASSAPGTGGLNTEAFF.

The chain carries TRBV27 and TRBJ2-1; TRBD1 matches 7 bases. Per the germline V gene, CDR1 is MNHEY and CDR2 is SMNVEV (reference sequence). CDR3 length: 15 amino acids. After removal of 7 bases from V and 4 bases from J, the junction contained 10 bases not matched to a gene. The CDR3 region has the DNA TGTGCCAGCAATCCTGAGACAGGGTCTTACAATGAGCAGTTCTTC. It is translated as CASNPETGSYNEQFF.

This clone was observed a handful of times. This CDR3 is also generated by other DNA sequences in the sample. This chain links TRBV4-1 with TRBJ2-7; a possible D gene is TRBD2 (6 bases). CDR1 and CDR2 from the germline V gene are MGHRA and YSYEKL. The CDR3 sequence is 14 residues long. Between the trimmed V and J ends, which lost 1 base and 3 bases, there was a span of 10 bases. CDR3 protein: CASSQVPGVYEQYF. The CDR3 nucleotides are TGCGCCAGCAGCCAAGTCCCGGGGGTCTACGAGCAGTACTTC.

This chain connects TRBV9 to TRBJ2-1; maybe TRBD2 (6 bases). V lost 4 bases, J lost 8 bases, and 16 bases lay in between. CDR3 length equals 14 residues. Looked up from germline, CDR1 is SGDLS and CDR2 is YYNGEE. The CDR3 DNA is TGTGCCAGCAGCCCCACCTTGAGGGAGGATGAGCAGTTCTTC. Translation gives CASSPTLREDEQFF.

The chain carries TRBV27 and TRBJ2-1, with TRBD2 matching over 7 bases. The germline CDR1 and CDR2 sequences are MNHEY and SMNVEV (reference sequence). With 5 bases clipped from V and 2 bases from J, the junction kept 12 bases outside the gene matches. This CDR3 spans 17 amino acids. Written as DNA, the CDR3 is TGTGCCAGCAGTGACCCGGTTCGCGGGGGACCCTACAATGAGCAGTTCTTC. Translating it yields CASSDPVRGGPYNEQFF.

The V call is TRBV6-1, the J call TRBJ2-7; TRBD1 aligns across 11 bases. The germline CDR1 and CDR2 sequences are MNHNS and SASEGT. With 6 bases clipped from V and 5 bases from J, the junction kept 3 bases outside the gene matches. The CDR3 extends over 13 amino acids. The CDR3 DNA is TGTGCCAGCAGCCTGGACAGGGGGCACGAGCAGTACTTC. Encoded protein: CASSLDRGHEQYF.

The CDR3 spells CASSLAQGRLYEQYF. Written as DNA, the CDR3 is TGTGCCAGCAGCTTAGCACAGGGGAGACTCTACGAGCAGTACTTC. The gene calls are TRBV7-9 and TRBJ2-7; 7 nucleotides match TRBD1. The CDR3 runs to 15 residues. Per germline, CDR1 SEHNR and CDR2 FQNEAQ (reference sequence). V gave up 0 bases and J gave up 3 bases; unmatched junction bases: 5.

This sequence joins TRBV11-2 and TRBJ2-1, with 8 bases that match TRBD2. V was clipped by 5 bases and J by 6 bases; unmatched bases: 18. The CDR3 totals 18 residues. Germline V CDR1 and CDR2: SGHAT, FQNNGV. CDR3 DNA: TGTGCCAGCAGCCGCGGGTCGGGAGGCCTAGCGGGCCGCAATGAGCAGTTCTTC. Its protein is CASSRGSGGLAGRNEQFF.

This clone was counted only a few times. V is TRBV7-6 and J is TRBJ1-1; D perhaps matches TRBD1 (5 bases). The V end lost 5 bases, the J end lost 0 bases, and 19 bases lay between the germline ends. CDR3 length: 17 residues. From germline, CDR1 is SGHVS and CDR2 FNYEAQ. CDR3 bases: TGTGCCAGCAGCCAGAAGGCGGGGGGATCGCTGAACACTGAAGCTTTCTTT. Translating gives CASSQKAGGSLNTEAFF.

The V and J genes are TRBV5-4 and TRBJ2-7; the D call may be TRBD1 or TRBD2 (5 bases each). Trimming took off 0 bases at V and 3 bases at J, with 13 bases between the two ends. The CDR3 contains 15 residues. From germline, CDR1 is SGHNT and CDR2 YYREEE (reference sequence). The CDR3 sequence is CASSLEEGLSYEQYF. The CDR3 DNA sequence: TGTGCCAGCAGCTTGGAAGAGGGGCTTAGCTACGAGCAGTACTTC.

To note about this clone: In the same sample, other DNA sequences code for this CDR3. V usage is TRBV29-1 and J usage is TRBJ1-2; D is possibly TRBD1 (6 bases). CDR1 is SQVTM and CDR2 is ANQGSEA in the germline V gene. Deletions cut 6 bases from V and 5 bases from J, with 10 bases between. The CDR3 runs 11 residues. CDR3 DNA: TGCAGCGTCCAGGGGAATTATGGCTACACCTTC. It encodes CSVQGNYGYTF.

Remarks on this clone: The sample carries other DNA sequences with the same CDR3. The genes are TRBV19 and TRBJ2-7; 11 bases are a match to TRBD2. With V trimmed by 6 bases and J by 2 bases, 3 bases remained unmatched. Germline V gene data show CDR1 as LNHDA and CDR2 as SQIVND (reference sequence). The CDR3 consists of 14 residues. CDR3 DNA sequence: TGTGCCAGTAGCTCGACTAGCGGGGCCTACGAGCAGTACTTC. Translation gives CASSSTSGAYEQYF.

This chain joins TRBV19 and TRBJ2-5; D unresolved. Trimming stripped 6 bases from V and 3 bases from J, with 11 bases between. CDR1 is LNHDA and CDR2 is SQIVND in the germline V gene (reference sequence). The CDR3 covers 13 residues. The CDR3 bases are TGTGCCAGTAGCTCCCGACGAGAAGAGACCCAGTACTTC. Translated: CASSSRREETQYF. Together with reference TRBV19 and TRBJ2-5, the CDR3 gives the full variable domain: DGGITQSPKYLFRKEGQNVTLSCEQNLNHDAMYWYRQDPGQGLRLIYYSQIVNDFQKGDIAEGYSVSREKKESFPLTVTSAQKNPTAFYLCASSSRREETQYFGPGTRLLVL.

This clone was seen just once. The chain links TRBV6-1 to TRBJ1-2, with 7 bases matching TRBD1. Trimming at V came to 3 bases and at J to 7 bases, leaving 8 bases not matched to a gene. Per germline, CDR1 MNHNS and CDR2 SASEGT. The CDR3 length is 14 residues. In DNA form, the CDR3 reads TGTGCCAGCAGTGAGGACAGGTCTCTCTCTGGCTACACCTTC. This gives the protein CASSEDRSLSGYTF.

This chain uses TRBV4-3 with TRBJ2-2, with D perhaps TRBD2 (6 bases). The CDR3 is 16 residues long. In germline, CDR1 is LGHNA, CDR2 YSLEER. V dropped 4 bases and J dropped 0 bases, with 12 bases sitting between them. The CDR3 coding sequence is TGCGCCAGCAGCCGGAGGGGACCGTCGAACACCGGGGAGCTGTTTTTT. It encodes CASSRRGPSNTGELFF.

DNA for the CDR3: TGCAGTGCTGGGAAACAGCCCCAGCATTTT. Residues: CSAGKQPQHF. The chain uses TRBV20-1 and TRBJ1-5; no clear D gene. CDR1 and CDR2 (germline): DFQATT, SNEGSKA (reference sequence). This CDR3 is 10 amino acids long. The germline V and J ends were trimmed by 5 bases and 7 bases, with 6 bases remaining between them.

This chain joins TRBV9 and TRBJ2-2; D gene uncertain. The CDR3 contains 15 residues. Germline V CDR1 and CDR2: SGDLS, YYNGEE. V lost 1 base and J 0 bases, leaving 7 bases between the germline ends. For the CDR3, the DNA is TGTGCCAGCAGCGTACCCGCTGCGAACACCGGGGAGCTGTTTTTT. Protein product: CASSVPAANTGELFF.

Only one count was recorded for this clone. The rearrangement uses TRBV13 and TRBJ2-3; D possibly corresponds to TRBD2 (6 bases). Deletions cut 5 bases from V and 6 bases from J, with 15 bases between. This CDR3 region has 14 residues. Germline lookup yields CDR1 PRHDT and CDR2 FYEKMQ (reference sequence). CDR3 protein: CASSTLSGLDTQYF. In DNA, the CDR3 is TGTGCCAGCAGCACGTTAAGCGGGTTGGATACGCAGTATTTT.

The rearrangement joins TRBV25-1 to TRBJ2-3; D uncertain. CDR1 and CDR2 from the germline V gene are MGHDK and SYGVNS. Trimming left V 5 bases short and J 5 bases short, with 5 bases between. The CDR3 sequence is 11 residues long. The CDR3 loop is CASSLGDTQYF. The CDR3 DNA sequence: TGTGCCAGCAGTTTGGGAGATACGCAGTATTTT.

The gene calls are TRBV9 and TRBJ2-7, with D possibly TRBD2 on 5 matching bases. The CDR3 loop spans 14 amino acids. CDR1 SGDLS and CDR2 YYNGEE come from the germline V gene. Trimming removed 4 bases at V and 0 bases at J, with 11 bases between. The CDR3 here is CASSPPGNSYEQYF. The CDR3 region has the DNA TGTGCCAGCAGCCCCCCGGGAAACTCCTACGAGCAGTACTTC.

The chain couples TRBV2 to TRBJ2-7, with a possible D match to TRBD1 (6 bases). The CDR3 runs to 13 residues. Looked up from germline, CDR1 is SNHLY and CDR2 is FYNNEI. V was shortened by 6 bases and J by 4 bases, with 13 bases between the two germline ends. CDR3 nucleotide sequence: TGTGCCAGCAGCGTGGACAGATATTACGAGCAGTACTTC. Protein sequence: CASSVDRYYEQYF.